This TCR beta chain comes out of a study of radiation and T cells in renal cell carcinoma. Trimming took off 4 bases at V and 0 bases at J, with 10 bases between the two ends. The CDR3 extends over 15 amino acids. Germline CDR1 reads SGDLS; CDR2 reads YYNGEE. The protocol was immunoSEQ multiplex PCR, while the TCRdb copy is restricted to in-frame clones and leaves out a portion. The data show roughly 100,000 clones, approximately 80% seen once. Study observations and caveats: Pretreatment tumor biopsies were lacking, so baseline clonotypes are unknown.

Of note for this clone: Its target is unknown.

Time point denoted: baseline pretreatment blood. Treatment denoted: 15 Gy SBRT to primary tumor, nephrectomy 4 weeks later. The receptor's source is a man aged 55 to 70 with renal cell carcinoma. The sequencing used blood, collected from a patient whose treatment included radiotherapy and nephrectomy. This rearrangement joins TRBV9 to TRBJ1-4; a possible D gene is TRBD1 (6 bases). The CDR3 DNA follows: TGTGCCAGCAGCCCCAGACAGGCAACTAATGAAAAACTGTTTTTT. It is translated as CASSPRQATNEKLFF.